This section outlines one T cell receptor (beta chain) sequence together with its context. The target antigen is unknown. Patients all relapsed after autologous stem cell transplantation, and there was variation in brentuximab vedotin exposure. Patients showed best responses of complete response, partial response or progressive disease. The data stem from a study of PD-1 blockade in classical Hodgkin lymphoma. Overall study context: Patients received nivolumab 3 mg/kg intravenously every 2 weeks. Study-level results: It was CD4+ TCR diversity, not CD8+, that rose significantly by C4D1. Anyone who began nivolumab under 1 year after ASCT was excluded.

There are 14 residues in the CDR3. Germline CDR1 and CDR2: MRHNA and SNTAGT. J was trimmed by 7 bases and V by 5 bases; bases with no gene match: 7. TCRdb keeps only in-frame clones here, not all; method: immunoSEQ multiplex PCR. The sample comprises about 10,000 clones, 80% of which are singletons, and approximately 35% rests with the top ten. This chain links TRBV6-4 with TRBJ1-1, with 10 bases that match TRBD1. This material consisted of peripheral blood mononuclear cells (PBMCs), taken before the second cycle of nivolumab. The TCR originated in a human donor with classical Hodgkin lymphoma. The DNA for the CDR3 is TGTGCCAGCAGTTCTACCGGGACAGGGGATGAAGCTTTCTTT. Translation: CASSSTGTGDEAFF.